The clone carrying this T cell receptor (beta chain) was counted a few times. Its antigen is unidentified. FACS sorted CD4+ or CD8+ T cells into CD45RA+ naive and CD45RO+ memory. The record originates from a study of regulatory dendritic cells for organ transplantation. Regarding the study as a whole: Memory CD8+ T cells were the most oligoclonal; naive cells were highly diverse. Considerable individual heterogeneity was seen in alloreactive memory CD8+ T cells.

The assay was immunoSEQ multiplex PCR, and TCRdb's table has in-frame clones only and misses some. The sample records about 38,000 clones, around nine tenths being singletons. The CDR3 runs 13 residues. V shed 3 bases and J shed 0 bases, with 5 bases lying between them. In germline, CDR1 is MNHEY, CDR2 SMNVEV (reference sequence). The chain uses TRBV27 and TRBJ1-1; unclear D gene. Sequencing was done on a sample of naive CD8+ T cells from blood. Subset given: CD45RA+ naive T cells. This TCR was recovered from a human donor in good health. The CDR3 nucleotides read TGTGCCAGCAGTTTCACGTTGAACACTGAAGCTTTCTTT. It codes for CASSFTLNTEAFF.